The source of this TCR beta chain is a study of a mutant IDH1 vaccine in newly diagnosed glioma. Across the study: Among treated patients, about 60% were male and approximately 40% female, and mean age was approximately 43 years. Previous care, which was radiotherapy, temozolomide, or both, most often involved both.

Some clones are missing from TCRdb's copy, which holds only in-frame ones; the method was immunoSEQ multiplex PCR. The data hold tens of thousands of clones, with roughly nine tenths observed a single time. Germline CDR1 is SNHLY and CDR2 is FYNNEI. The CDR3 contains 18 residues. Trimming at V came to 5 bases and at J to 5 bases, leaving 20 bases not matched to a gene. The time point: baseline, week 1 (first vaccination visit). Regarding treatment: pre-vaccination baseline after standard-of-care therapy. On this clone itself: Its antigen is unidentified.

General study points: Among all patients, vaccine-induced immune responses occurred in approximately 93%.

The rearrangement joins TRBV2 to TRBJ2-7, with 8 bases fitting TRBD1. The sequenced sample was PBMCs, obtained from a glioma patient treated with radiotherapy, temozolomide or both. The receptor's source is a middle-aged woman with glioma. CDR3 bases: TGTGCCAGCAGTCCACTAATTAAGGCCCGGGACAGGAGTAACGAGCAGTACTTC. This sequence encodes CASSPLIKARDRSNEQYF.